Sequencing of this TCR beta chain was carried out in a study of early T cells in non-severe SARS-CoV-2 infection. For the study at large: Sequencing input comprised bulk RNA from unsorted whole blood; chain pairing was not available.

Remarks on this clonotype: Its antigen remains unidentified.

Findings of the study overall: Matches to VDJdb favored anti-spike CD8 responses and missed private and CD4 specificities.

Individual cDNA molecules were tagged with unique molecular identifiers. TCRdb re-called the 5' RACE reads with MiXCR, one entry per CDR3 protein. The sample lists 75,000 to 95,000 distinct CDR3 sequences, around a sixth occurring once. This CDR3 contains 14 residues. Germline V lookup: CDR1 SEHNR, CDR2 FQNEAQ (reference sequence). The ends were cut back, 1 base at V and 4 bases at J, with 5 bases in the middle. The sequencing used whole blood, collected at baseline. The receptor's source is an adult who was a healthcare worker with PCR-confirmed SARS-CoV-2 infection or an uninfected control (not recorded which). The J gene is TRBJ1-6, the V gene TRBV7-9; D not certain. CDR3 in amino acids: CASSLEGYNSPLHF. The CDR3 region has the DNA TGTGCCAGCAGCTTAGAGGGTTATAATTCACCCCTCCACTTT.